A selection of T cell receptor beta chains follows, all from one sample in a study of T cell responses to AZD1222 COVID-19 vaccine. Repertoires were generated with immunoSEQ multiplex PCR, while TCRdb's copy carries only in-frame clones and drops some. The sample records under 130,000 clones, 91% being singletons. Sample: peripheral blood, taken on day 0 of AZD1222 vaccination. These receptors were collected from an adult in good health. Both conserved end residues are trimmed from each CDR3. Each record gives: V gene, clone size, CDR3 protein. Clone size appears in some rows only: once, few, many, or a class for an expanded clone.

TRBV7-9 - ASSLLAGLRWNEQF
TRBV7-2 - ASSLMTSGRTNEQF
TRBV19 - ASSPPGAGPPLH
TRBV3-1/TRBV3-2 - ASSKTSDEQY
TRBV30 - AWSVASGETQY
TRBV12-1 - ASSCGQGEDNEQY
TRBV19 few ASSLYRENTEAF
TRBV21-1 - ASYRGGSTGELF
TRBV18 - ASSPITGNYEQY
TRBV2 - ASSIQGTLYNEQF
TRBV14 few ASSQDWETGSVGEQY
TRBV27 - ASSSVGQSYEQY
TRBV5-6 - ASSLGWRSGNTIY
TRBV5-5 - ASSSYRGQETQY
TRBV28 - ASSLSQGSAQPQH
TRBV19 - ASSIGLANEQF
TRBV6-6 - ASRSSGTKYEQY
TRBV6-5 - ASSFDLRTQY
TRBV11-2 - ASSLQGTEAF
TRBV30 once AWTRGGGDTIY
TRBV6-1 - ASSEAGRGISYEQY
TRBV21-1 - ASSKARTGASYGYT
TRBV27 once ASSPLSGHNEQF
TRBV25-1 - ASRRGTDSPLH
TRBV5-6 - ASSLSLEVEAF
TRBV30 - AGGSGQSTNSPLH